There are many counts of the clone carrying this T cell receptor beta chain. The antigen is unknown. The germline V gene encodes CDR1 MNHEY and CDR2 SMNVEV (reference sequence). The CDR3 extends over 11 amino acids. Between the trimmed V and J ends, which lost 6 bases and 8 bases, there was a span of 8 bases. This specimen comes from a study of immune heterogeneity within non-small cell lung tumors. Study findings and constraints: Some T-cell receptor beta clonotypes occurred at high frequency. These high-frequency clonotypes were largely distinct between individual patients.

TCR beta CDR3 amplification used multiplex PCR with 32 V and 13 J primers. TCRdb re-analysed the multiplex PCR reads in MiXCR, keeping a single row per CDR3 protein. Among roughly 13,000 distinct CDR3 sequences listed, approximately 22% were seen once. The starting template was genomic DNA from bulk tumor, around 660 ng per sample. Widely spaced biopsies, several per primary tumor, were obtained at surgery. Patients had untreated, newly diagnosed non-small cell lung cancer and underwent curative surgery. Donors comprised surgical patients with newly diagnosed non-small cell lung cancer, operated on with curative intent.

The TCR was taken from a man aged 50 to 59 with non-small cell lung cancer. The chain combines TRBV27 with TRBJ2-1; D perhaps matches TRBD2 (5 bases). Material for sequencing was lung tumor tissue. In DNA form, the CDR3 reads TGTGCCAGCAGAAAAGCGGATGAGCAGTTCTTC. Translated, it gives CASRKADEQFF.